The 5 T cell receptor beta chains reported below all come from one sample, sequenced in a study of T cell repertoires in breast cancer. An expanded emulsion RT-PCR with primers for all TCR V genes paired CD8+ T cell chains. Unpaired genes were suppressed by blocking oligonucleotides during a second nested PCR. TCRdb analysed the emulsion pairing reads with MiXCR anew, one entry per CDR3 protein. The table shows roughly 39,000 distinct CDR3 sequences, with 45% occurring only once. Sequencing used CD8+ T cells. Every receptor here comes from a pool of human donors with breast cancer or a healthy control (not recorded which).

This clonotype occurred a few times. Here the CDR3 reads CASSQDSGQGDEKLFF. The CDR3 DNA follows: TGTGCCAGCAGCCAAGATAGCGGACAGGGGGATGAAAAACTGTTTTTT. This rearrangement joins TRBV4-2 to TRBJ1-4; 10 nucleotides align to TRBD1. The junction had 4 bases not matched to a gene; V was cut back by 0 bases and J by 6 bases. This CDR3 region has 16 residues. Germline CDR1 LGHNA, CDR2 YNFKEQ.

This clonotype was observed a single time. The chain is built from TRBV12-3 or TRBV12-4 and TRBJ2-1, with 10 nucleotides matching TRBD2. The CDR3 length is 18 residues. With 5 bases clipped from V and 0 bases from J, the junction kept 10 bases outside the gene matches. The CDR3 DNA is TGTGCCAGCAGTGCAGACAACATAGCGGGGGGCTCCTACAATGAGCAGTTCTTC. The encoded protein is CASSADNIAGGSYNEQFF.

CDR3 sequence (DNA): TGCAGTGCTATGGGTGATTCGGGTGGCTACACCTTC. Translation gives CSAMGDSGGYTF. The chain combines TRBV20-1 with TRBJ1-2; D uncertain. V was cut by 4 bases and J by 7 bases, with 13 bases left in between. CDR3 length equals 12 residues. CDR1 and CDR2 from the germline V gene are DFQATT and SNEGSKA (reference sequence).

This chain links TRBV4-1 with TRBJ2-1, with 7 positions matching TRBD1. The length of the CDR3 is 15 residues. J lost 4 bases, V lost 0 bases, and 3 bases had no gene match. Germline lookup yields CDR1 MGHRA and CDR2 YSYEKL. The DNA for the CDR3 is TGCGCCAGCAGCCAAGAGGGACAGTTATACAATGAGCAGTTCTTC. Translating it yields CASSQEGQLYNEQFF.

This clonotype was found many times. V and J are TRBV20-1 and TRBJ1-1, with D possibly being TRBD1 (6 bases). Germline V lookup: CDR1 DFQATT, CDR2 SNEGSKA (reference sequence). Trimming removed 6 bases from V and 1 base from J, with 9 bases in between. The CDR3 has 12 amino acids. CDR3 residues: CSALQGNTEAFF. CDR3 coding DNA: TGCAGTGCCCTACAGGGGAACACTGAAGCTTTCTTT.